This section outlines one T cell receptor (beta chain) sequence together with its context. What it binds is unknown. Germline V gene data show CDR1 as MNHEY and CDR2 as SVGAGI. Trimming took 2 bases from V and 5 from J, leaving 7 bases between them. The CDR3 is 13 amino acids. While the first cohort had 600 to 850 subjects, the donors belonged to the separate validation cohort of about 130 subjects. This record comes from a study of cytomegalovirus exposure and HLA in healthy donors. For the study at large: The same platform used for the 500 to 850 first-cohort repertoires was also used for the 130 or so validation repertoires, as a later analysis reported.

Only in-frame clones appear in the TCRdb table, and some are missing; sequencing was by immunoSEQ multiplex PCR. This table has some 270,000 clones, about 86% appearing once. Points from the study as a whole: A classifier reportedly called cytomegalovirus status with high sensitivity and specificity. A subsequent analysis found that TCR clusters from the first cohort also tended to co-occur in the approximately 120 validation repertoires, with 90% to 95% of cluster scores above 0.

The V call is TRBV6-5, the J call TRBJ2-4; D may be TRBD2 (5 bases). The sequence came from a young woman in good health and CMV-seronegative. Sequencing used PBMCs. The CDR3 sequence is CASSYAGQNIQYF. DNA of the CDR3: TGTGCCAGCAGTTACGCGGGCCAAAACATTCAGTACTTC.